Listed here is a single TCR beta chain. No antigen is known for it. No much larger clonotype is one base removed from it; base qualities were not supplied. The method behind the library was the immunoSEQ multiplex PCR assay. The multiplex PCR relied on a mix of 60 forward primers for TCR Vbeta segments and 13 reverse primers for TCR Jbeta segments. The CDR3 region of rearranged TCR beta genes was amplified from genomic DNA by a multiplex PCR assay. The amplified TCR beta libraries were sequenced on the Illumina HiSeq System as 87-base-pair reads. As for the original processing: Across the 600 to 700 repertoires, a later analysis counted 78 million or so unique TCR beta chains, approximately 10 million of which were shared by at least two donors. To remove PCR and sequencing errors, raw reads were error-corrected and collapsed into unique sequences using a nearest-neighbor algorithm that merged closely related sequences. To assign V, D and J gene segments, CDR3 sequences were aligned to IMGT reference sequences. For a sequence to be retained, a match of at least six nucleotides to both a V gene segment and a J gene segment was required. A rearrangement counted as productive if the CDR3 had no stop codons and remained in frame with V and J, and every other rearrangement counted as non-productive. Following IMGT convention, CDR3 was defined as the stretch from the second conserved V-encoded cysteine to the conserved J-encoded phenylalanine. In an earlier analysis of around 540 of the donors, sequences lacking an unambiguous match to a single V gene segment were excluded. An earlier analysis of almost 600 of the donors classified V segments as functional when productive rearrangements were above 56.7% and as segregating when the standard deviation between donors was above 5%. A statistical classification framework was developed to diagnose cytomegalovirus status using the catalog of TCR beta chain sequences. In a later analysis, TCR nucleotide sequences were compared against IMGT/GENE-DB human TR gene sequences so that V and J genes could be assigned. A later analysis assigned CDR3 sequences and most-parsimonious VDJ recombination scenarios with the TCRdist pipeline. In a later analysis, each TCR beta chain was defined by its CDR3 amino acid sequence together with its V-gene family, and reads without a unique V-gene family were excluded. As a way to deal with suspected cross-contamination and a sequencing artifact, a later analysis dropped 592 nucleotide sequences that were highly shared and had low generation probability. For each public chain, a later analysis derived a clonal expansion index from normalized ranks of inferred template counts within each repertoire. A later analysis computed generation probabilities with a VDJ recombination model fitted to out-of-frame rearrangements, and checked the results against IGoR. In a later analysis, TCR-TCR, TCR-HLA and TCR-CMV co-occurrence was scored with hypergeometric tests, and a repertoire-size bias correction was applied to TCR pairs. False discovery rates were estimated in a later analysis by permuting HLA or CMV assignments 20 times. In a later analysis, co-occurring TCRs were grouped using DBSCAN, with TCRdist sequence similarity added in when clustering inside HLA-allele-positive subsets. Repertoires with fewer than 30,000 or more than 120,000 public chains were left out of co-occurrence clustering, as were about five repertoires with anomalous nucleotide sharing. The clones in this table, taken by TCRdb from immuneACCESS, are in-frame only. Not every clone is retained; where verified, under half of the shortfall comes from an unresolved V gene, and the cause of the rest is unknown. That table is the source of V, J and clone size, and D and trimming were worked out from the DNA. The sample data list about 190,000 clones, and more than 75% of these were observed just once. The top ten clones comprise approximately 2.9% of the sample.

These data are taken from a study of cytomegalovirus exposure and HLA in healthy donors (dated by TCRdb to about 2017). About the study as a whole: An earlier analysis of approximately 640 of the donors reported about 290 Gb of sequence data and more than 90 million unique TCR beta sequences from 150 million to 200 million T cells. An early release that covered fewer than 800 HLA-typed donors contained around 300 gigabases of sequencing data and tens of millions of unique TCR sequences. Of the roughly 400 genotyped donors, 81% fell in the genetic ancestry cluster associated with self-reported Caucasian donors. The study aimed to test whether signatures of past pathogen exposure could be identified by cataloging public T cell receptors. The T cell repertoires of several hundred subjects were profiled by immunosequencing and related to cytomegalovirus serostatus. Along with the approximately 600-subject first cohort, a separate validation cohort of approximately 110 different subjects was used. To predict cytomegalovirus infection status, the study combined high-throughput TCR immunosequencing, statistical association of individual TCRs with disease status, and machine learning. A later analysis re-examined previously published TCR beta repertoires from just over 650 donors and added high-resolution HLA genotyping to investigate patterns of TCR occurrence. The later analysis used no new phenotypic data to find candidate immune exposures, relying instead on TCR beta sequences and their occurrence across donors. To decide whether each TCR beta V gene segment behaved as functional or pseudogenic, an earlier analysis of some 580 of the donors relied on high-throughput TCR beta sequencing. Donor age, sex, ethnicity and CMV serostatus were compiled together with the repertoire data. A later genetic analysis took genome-wide SNP genotypes for about 55% of the roughly 700 donors and used that subset as a discovery cohort. All discovery cohort repertoires had been generated on a single sequencing platform. HLA typing included class I and class II loci at four-digit resolution. Typing coverage differed by locus: A, B, C, DRB1 and DQB1 were typed in roughly 629-630 donors, DQA1 in about 500, DPA1 in 600 to 610, and DPB1 in around 490. Because of strong linkage in the cohort, five DR-DQ haplotypes were treated as single units for association and clustering. Across about 380 genotyped donors of the cohort, an average of about 240,000 unique TCR beta nucleotide sequences per donor were sequenced, and approximately 19% of those sequences were non-productive. Here is what the overall study found, with its caveats: A later analysis found that HLA-associated TCR beta chains were more clonally expanded and had lower generation probabilities than equally common non-associated chains. Because some donors lacked HLA typing at each locus, the association tests relied only on the typed subset. Only TCR beta chains were sequenced in this cohort, and the absence of alpha or paired-chain data limited detectable features. The sequencing pipeline was judged likely to have produced a cluster of highly shared sequence variants as a technical artifact. According to the authors, the approach could potentially be generalized to other disease states and immunological phenotypes. In a later analysis, several top co-occurrence clusters were reported to appear linked to parvovirus B19, influenza, CMV and Epstein-Barr virus. A later analysis found that most CMV-associated TCR beta chains appeared HLA-restricted, with HLA associations seemingly driven largely by CMV exposure. Strong co-occurrence of HLA alleles, especially DR and DQ, made assigning TCR associations to individual alleles difficult. A later genetic analysis associated a missense DCLRE1C variant with V-gene and J-gene trimming of TCR beta chains, and an independent cohort replicated the association. A later analysis associated around 16,000 TCR beta sequences with specific HLA alleles at a false discovery rate of 0.05. Around 16 rarely observed V segments, including chromosome 9 orphons, were excluded from the earlier analysis of almost 600 of the donors because counts were too low. CMV serostatus was the only immune exposure information available for the cohort. Presence/absence analyses assumed roughly uniform sequencing depth across donors, an assumption that may not hold. A later genetic analysis reported fewer N-insertions in productive TCRs among donors in an Asian-associated ancestry cluster than the roughly 700-donor mean. A further reported finding was that TCR beta sequences accurately predicted the HLA-A and HLA-B alleles for most subjects in the first cohort. The classifier was reported to diagnose cytomegalovirus status with high specificity and sensitivity in both the original and validation cohorts. In an earlier analysis of approximately 590 of the donors, most TCR beta V segments were observed in productive rearrangements about 90% or about 30% of the time, broadly matching IMGT annotations. In a later analysis, the rate of TCR association differed among HLA loci, with DRB1 alleles having the most associated TCRs and HLA-C alleles having the fewest. A total of 150 or so TCR beta chains were listed by the study as associated with cytomegalovirus. Most TCR sequences were seen in very few donors, while some public TCRs were found in many individuals. Linkage disequilibrium might explain the correlated functional status among segregating V segments, but an unknown experimental factor could not be ruled out. Three of the identified cytomegalovirus-associated TCR beta chains were confirmed in vitro to be specific for cytomegalovirus antigens.

The cohort comprised 670 or so healthy bone marrow donors. All cohort members were sampled while nominally healthy, although unrecorded immune exposures were likely present. The donor was CMV seropositive and was included in the group of approximately 300 seropositive cohort members. Every donor gave a peripheral blood sample, and the peripheral blood mononuclear cells from that sample were used for TCR beta sequencing. Genomic DNA extraction from the blood cell samples was performed with the Qiagen DNeasy Blood Extraction Kit. The sample comprised PBMCs. The source of this sequence is a woman aged 45-65 years in good health and CMV-seropositive.

The CDR3 protein is CASSGAGDYNEQFF. The sequence in DNA is TGTGCCAGCAGTGGGGCGGGGGACTACAATGAGCAGTTCTTC. The sequence links TRBV6-5 to TRBJ2-1; 7 central bases correspond to TRBD2. The germline V gene yields MNHEY for CDR1 and SVGAGI for CDR2. Its CDR3 holds 14 amino acids, cysteine through phenylalanine. Solely the CDR3 DNA is kept, with 42 bases framed from the first base. Germline trimming amounts to 5 bases on V and 3 bases on J, with 4 as the count of junction bases outside the gene matches.